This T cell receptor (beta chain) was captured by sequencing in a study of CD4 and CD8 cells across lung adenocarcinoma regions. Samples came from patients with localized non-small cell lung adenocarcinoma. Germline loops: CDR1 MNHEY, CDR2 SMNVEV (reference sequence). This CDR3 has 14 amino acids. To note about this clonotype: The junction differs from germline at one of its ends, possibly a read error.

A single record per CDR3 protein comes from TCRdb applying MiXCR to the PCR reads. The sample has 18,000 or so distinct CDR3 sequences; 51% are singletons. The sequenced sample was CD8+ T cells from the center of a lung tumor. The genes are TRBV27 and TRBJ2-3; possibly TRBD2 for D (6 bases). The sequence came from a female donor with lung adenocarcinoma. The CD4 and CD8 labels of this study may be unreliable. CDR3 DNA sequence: TGTGCGGGCAGCGGGCGACGGGGAAGCGATACGCAGTACTTT. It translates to CAGSGRRGSDTQYF.